This TCR beta chain was sequenced during a study of T cells expressing NK-cell markers. Study-level information: Sorted CD3+CD56+NKG2C+, CD3+CD56+NKG2C- and CD3+CD56-NKG2C+ T-cell subsets were beta-chain profiled. The study, taken as a whole, reports: The CD3+CD56-NKG2C+ fraction of a handful of donors was also led by these clonotypes.

About this clonotype itself: What it binds is unknown.

TCRdb processed the 5' RACE reads again and assigns one entry to each CDR3 protein, with no DNA. Listed are 150,000 to 200,000 distinct CDR3 sequences; around 20% falls within the top ten. The CDR3 loop spans 13 amino acids. The chain carries TRBV12-3 or TRBV12-4 and TRBJ1-5. The clonotype comes from a man aged 18-70 years in good health. The sample taken for sequencing was blood T cells: a sorted CD56 or NKG2C T cell subset, CD4+ or CD8+ T cells, or bulk PBMC T cells (not recorded which). CDR3 sequence: CASSPHELQPQHF.